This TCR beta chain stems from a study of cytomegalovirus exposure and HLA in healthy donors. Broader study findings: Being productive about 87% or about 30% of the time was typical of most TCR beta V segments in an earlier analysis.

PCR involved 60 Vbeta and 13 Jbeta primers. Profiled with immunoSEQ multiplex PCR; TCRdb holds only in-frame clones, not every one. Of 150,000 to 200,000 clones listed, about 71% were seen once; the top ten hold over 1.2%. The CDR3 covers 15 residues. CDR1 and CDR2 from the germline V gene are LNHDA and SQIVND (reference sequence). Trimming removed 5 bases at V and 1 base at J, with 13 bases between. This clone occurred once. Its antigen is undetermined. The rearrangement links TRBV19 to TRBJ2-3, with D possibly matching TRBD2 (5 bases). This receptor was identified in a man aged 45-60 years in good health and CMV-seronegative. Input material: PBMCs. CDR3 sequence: CASSGEYGRTDTQYF. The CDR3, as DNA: TGTGCCAGTAGTGGGGAGTACGGTCGCACAGATACGCAGTATTTT.